This T cell receptor beta chain is drawn from a study of blood T cell repertoires in COVID-19. Sequenced by immunoSEQ multiplex PCR; TCRdb stores in-frame clones only, minus some. The table records 250,000 to 350,000 clones, roughly 90% of them present only once. Those enrolled, adults aged roughly 18 to 100 years, came from some 25 US areas. Symptom resolution, clearance, or two negative PCRs marked donors in Cohort 3 as recovered. V lost 4 bases, J lost 3 bases, and 5 bases stayed unmatched. CDR1 and CDR2 from the germline V gene are SNHLY and FYNNEI. The CDR3 consists of 14 residues. Sequenced: PBMCs or T cells enriched from blood (not recorded which). The sequence derives from a woman aged 30 to 39 who had recovered from COVID-19. This chain uses TRBV2 with TRBJ1-2, with 7 bases lining up with TRBD1. Written as DNA, the CDR3 is TGTGCCAGCAGTGGACAGGGAGTTGACTATGGCTACACCTTC. Amino acids: CASSGQGVDYGYTF.